This T cell receptor (beta chain) was documented in a study of T cells after somatic rescue of genetic block. The CDR3 loop spans 14 amino acids. V was pared by 3 bases and J by 2 bases, with 11 bases between. Germline values: CDR1 MNHNS, CDR2 SASEGT. Here immunoSEQ multiplex PCR was the method, and the copy in TCRdb shows in-frame clones only, minus some. The sample shows tens of thousands of clones, 95% to 96% of them seen only once. Sequencing was performed on peripheral blood mononuclear cells (PBMCs). The clonotype was recovered from a child younger than two. This rearrangement joins TRBV6-1 to TRBJ2-7; D possibly uses TRBD1 or TRBD2 (5 bases each). The CDR3 sequence is CASSDRRGAYEQYF. CDR3 nucleotides: TGTGCCAGCAGTGACCGCCGAGGGGCCTACGAGCAGTACTTC.